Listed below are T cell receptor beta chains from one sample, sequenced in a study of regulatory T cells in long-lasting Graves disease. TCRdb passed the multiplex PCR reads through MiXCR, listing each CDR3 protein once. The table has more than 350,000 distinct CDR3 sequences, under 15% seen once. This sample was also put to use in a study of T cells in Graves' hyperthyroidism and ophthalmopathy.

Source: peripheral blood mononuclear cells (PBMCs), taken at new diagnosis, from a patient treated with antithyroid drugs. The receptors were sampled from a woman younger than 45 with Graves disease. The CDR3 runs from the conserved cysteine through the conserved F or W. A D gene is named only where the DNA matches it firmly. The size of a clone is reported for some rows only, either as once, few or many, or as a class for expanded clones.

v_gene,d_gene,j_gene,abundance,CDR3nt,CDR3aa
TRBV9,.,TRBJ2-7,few,TGTGCCAGCAGCGTAGTGTTGGGGGACGAGCAGTACTTC,CASSVVLGDEQYF
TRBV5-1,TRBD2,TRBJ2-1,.,TGCGCCAGCAGCGTGGGGGGGGGTATCCCGAATGAGCAGTTCTTC,CASSVGGGIPNEQFF
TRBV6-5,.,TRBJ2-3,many,TGTGCCAGCAGTTACGAAGGGGCTACAGATACGCAGTATTTT,CASSYEGATDTQYF
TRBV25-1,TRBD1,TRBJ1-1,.,TGTGCCAGCAGGAGGACAGGGCGGGCTGAAGCTTTCTTT,CASRRTGRAEAFF
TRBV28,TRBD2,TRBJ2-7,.,TGTGCCAGCAGTTTATTGACAGATACTAGCGGACGAAGCTCCTACGAGCAGTACTTC,CASSLLTDTSGRSSYEQYF
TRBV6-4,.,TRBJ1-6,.,TGTGCCAGCAGTTATGAAAGGGAGATTTCACCCCTCCACTTT,CASSYEREISPLHF
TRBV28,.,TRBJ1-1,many,TGTGCCAGCAGTCCCCGGGATACGAACACTGAAGCTTTCTTT,CASSPRDTNTEAFF
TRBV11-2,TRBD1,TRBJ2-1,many,TGTGCCAGCAGCTTCCTCCGGGACAGGGGCCACAATGAGCAGTTCTTC,CASSFLRDRGHNEQFF
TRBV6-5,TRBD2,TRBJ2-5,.,TGTGCCAGCAGTTACTCCCCACCTTCTCGGACTAGCGGGGAAGAGACCCAGTACTTC,CASSYSPPSRTSGEETQYF
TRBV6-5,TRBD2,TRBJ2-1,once,TGTGCCAGCAGTTGCCCTTCCGGGACTAGCGGAGACTACAATGAGCAGTTCTTC,CASSCPSGTSGDYNEQFF
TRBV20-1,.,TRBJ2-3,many,TGCAGTGCGAGGGGGGGGCCTAAACGGGATTACACAGATACGCAGTATTTT,CSARGGPKRDYTDTQYF
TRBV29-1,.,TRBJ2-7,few,TGCAGCGTTGACGACTCTTCCTACGAGCAGTACTTC,CSVDDSSYEQYF
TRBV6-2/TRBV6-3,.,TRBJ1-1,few,TGTGCCAGCAGTTACGTGAGCAGAGGTAACACTGAAGCTTTCTTT,CASSYVSRGNTEAFF
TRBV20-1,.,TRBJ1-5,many,TGCAGTGCTAGCGTCCCGCCCCAGCATTTT,CSASVPPQHF
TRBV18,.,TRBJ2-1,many,TGTGCCAGCTCACCAGTACGGATCCCGAATGAGCAGTTCTTC,CASSPVRIPNEQFF
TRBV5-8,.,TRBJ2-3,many,TGTGCCAGCAGCTCTTTAGCAGTAGATACGCAGTATTTT,CASSSLAVDTQYF
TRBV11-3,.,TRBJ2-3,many,TGTGCCAGCAGCTTAGATTGGAACGGGGTAGCGGAGACTTGGGAAGATACGCAGTATTTT,CASSLDWNGVAETWEDTQYF
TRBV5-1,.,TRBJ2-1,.,TGTACCAGCAGCTTGGTCGGTGGGTCGGGCTCCTACAATGAGCAGTTCTTC,CTSSLVGGSGSYNEQFF
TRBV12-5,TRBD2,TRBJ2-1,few,TGTGCTAGTGGTTCCCTAGCGGGAGGAACGGAAAAGCGTTACAATGAGCAGTTCTTC,CASGSLAGGTEKRYNEQFF
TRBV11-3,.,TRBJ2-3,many,TGTGCCAGCAGCCCAGGGAGTTGGGCAGATACGCAGTATTTT,CASSPGSWADTQYF
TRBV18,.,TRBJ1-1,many,TGTGCCAGCTCACCGAACGGGGGGGGGACTGAAGCTTTCTTT,CASSPNGGGTEAFF
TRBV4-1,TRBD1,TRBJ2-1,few,TGCGCTACCGGGACAGGCGTCTACAATGAGCAGTTCTTC,CATGTGVYNEQFF